This section outlines one TCR beta chain sequence together with its context. The antigen is undetermined. Sorted out of PBMCs were CD4+ T cells and CD8+ T cells. This record comes from a study of CD8+ T cells in alopecia areata. Extracted RNA was reverse transcribed, and the resulting cDNA served as sequencing template. The method was immunoSEQ multiplex PCR; TCRdb's version includes in-frame clones alone and lacks a portion of them. The sample contains roughly 120,000 clones, around 64% of which appear only once. Study-wide findings and caveats: Tissue-resident alphabeta T cells belonging to normal skin likewise get sequenced within scalp specimens. Affected scalp, especially in alopecia totalis/universalis, had a higher clonality than normal scalp did.

The CDR3 consists of 13 residues. With 2 bases removed from V and 8 bases from J, the gap between germline ends came to 16 bases. CDR1 GTSNPN and CDR2 SVGIG come from the germline V gene (reference sequence). Sequencing was performed on CD4+ T cells sorted from blood. The rearrangement joins TRBV30 to TRBJ2-7; D is perhaps TRBD1 or TRBD2 (5 bases each). The receptor's source is a human donor in good health. The CDR3: CAWSTDYRSKQYF. In nucleotides, the CDR3 is TGTGCCTGGAGTACCGACTACAGGTCGAAGCAGTACTTC.